This entry lists 27 T cell receptor beta chains sequenced from one sample in a study of blood T cell repertoires in COVID-19. The protocol was immunoSEQ multiplex PCR, while the TCRdb copy is restricted to in-frame clones and leaves out a portion. Among some 120,000 clones listed, approximately 87% were seen once. The source material was peripheral blood. The receptors shown here come from a man aged 55 to 69 with acute or convalescent COVID-19.

This chain links TRBV11-2 with TRBJ2-1; 11 positions match TRBD2. The CDR3 is made up of 14 amino acids. The germline gives CDR1 SGHAT, CDR2 FQNNGV. V lost 5 bases, J lost 7 bases, and 4 bases stayed unmatched. The CDR3 nucleotides are TGTGCCAGCAGCCTTGGACTAGCGGGTAATGAGCAGTTCTTC. Its translation: CASSLGLAGNEQFF. The entire variable domain, with the rest obtained from reference TRBV11-2 and TRBJ2-1, is as follows: EAGVAQSPRYKIIEKRQSVAFWCNPISGHATLYWYQQILGQGPKLLIQFQNNGVVDDSQLPKDRFSAERLKGVDSTLKIQPAKLEDSAVYLCASSLGLAGNEQFFGPGTRLTVL.

The V gene is TRBV5-4, the J gene TRBJ2-1; D may be TRBD2 (5 bases). Germline V gene data show CDR1 as SGHNT and CDR2 as YYREEE (reference sequence). This CDR3 has 16 residues. V shed 4 bases and J shed 0 bases, with 14 bases lying between them. The CDR3 is CASSKALSGSYNEQFF. In DNA form, the CDR3 reads TGTGCCAGCAGCAAAGCATTGAGCGGCTCCTACAATGAGCAGTTCTTC.

CDR3 nucleotide sequence: TGTGCCAGCAGATCCGGGACAGGGGGCTTCTCCTACGAGCAGTACTTC. It is translated as CASRSGTGGFSYEQYF. V and J are TRBV27 and TRBJ2-7, with 12 positions matching TRBD1. V gave up 6 bases and J gave up 0 bases; unmatched junction bases: 6. Germline lookup yields CDR1 MNHEY and CDR2 SMNVEV (reference sequence). CDR3 length: 16 amino acids.

This chain uses TRBV5-1 with TRBJ1-1, with 7 bases aligning to TRBD1. This CDR3 comprises 16 residues. V lost 4 bases, J lost 0 bases, and 9 bases stayed unmatched. CDR1 and CDR2 from the germline V gene are SGHRS and YFSETQ. The CDR3 region has the DNA TGCGCCAGCAGCCCCTGGGACAGAGTCATGAACACTGAAGCTTTCTTT. Amino acids: CASSPWDRVMNTEAFF.

V gene TRBV7-9 combines with J gene TRBJ2-1; 7 nucleotides match TRBD1. CDR1 and CDR2 from the germline V gene are SEHNR and FQNEAQ (reference sequence). Germline trimming cut 5 bases from V and 7 bases from J; bases unmatched to any gene: 8. This CDR3 has 14 amino acids. The CDR3 DNA sequence: TGTGCCAGCAGCCCGGACAGGCGAGAGAATGAGCAGTTCTTC. It translates to CASSPDRRENEQFF.

The chain links TRBV12-5 to TRBJ2-1; TRBD2 might be the D (5 bases). This CDR3 is 14 amino acids long. Germline V gene data show CDR1 as LGHNT and CDR2 as FRNRAP. The V end lost 7 bases, the J end lost 6 bases, and 16 bases lay between the germline ends. The CDR3 DNA reads TGTGCTAGTGCTTTCGGGCTAGCAGGCAATGAGCAGTTCTTC. Amino acid sequence: CASAFGLAGNEQFF.

The genes are TRBV10-2 and TRBJ1-1; the D gene is possibly TRBD1 (5 bases). Trimming took 6 bases from V and 4 from J, leaving 12 bases between them. This CDR3 has 13 amino acids. Germline CDR1 and CDR2: WSHSY and SAAADI. This CDR3 is CASRDQGGTEAFF. In nucleotides, the CDR3 is TGCGCCAGCAGGGACCAGGGCGGCACTGAAGCTTTCTTT.

V usage is TRBV4-3 and J usage is TRBJ2-7, with no clear D. The V gene's germline CDR1 is LGHNA and CDR2 YSLEER. With 0 bases removed from V and 1 base from J, the gap between germline ends came to 10 bases. The CDR3 totals 15 residues. The CDR3 DNA follows: TGCGCCAGCAGCCAAGATCCATACGGTTCCTACGAGCAGTACTTC. It translates to CASSQDPYGSYEQYF.

This chain connects TRBV3-1 (or the pseudogene TRBV3-2) to TRBJ2-7; D uncertain. Germline loops: CDR1 LGHDT, CDR2 YNNKEL (reference sequence). The CDR3 spans 11 residues. The V and J ends lost 5 bases and 4 bases respectively, with 6 bases between them. The DNA for the CDR3 is TGTGCCAGCAGCTCCCAATACGAGCAGTACTTC. This codes for CASSSQYEQYF.

The rearrangement uses TRBV11-2 and TRBJ1-1; D ambiguous. V was cut by 8 bases and J by 0 bases, with 16 bases left in between. Germline values: CDR1 SGHAT, CDR2 FQNNGV. The CDR3 has 15 amino acids. CDR3 nucleotide sequence: TGTGCCAGCTCCCCATCCCTCCGGGTGAACACTGAAGCTTTCTTT. Protein product: CASSPSLRVNTEAFF.

This chain joins TRBV10-2 and TRBJ2-7; TRBD1 matches 9 bases. Germline CDR1 reads WSHSY; CDR2 reads SAAADI. The CDR3 has 15 amino acids. The ends lost 3 bases at V and 5 bases at J; junction bases unmatched: 8. The CDR3 sequence: CASSDRGTGRHEQYF. The CDR3 DNA is TGCGCCAGCAGTGATAGAGGGACAGGGAGACACGAGCAGTACTTC.

In the case of this clone: Other DNA sequences of this sample code for an identical CDR3. The chain uses TRBV6-5 and TRBJ2-5; 7 bases line up with TRBD1. V trimming: 3 bases; J trimming: 4 bases; junction bases outside the gene matches: 2. This CDR3 is built from 13 residues. Germline V gene sequence: CDR1 MNHEY, CDR2 SVGAGI. CDR3 coding DNA: TGTGCCAGCAGTTATAACAGGGGAGAGACCCAGTACTTC. It yields the protein CASSYNRGETQYF.

The chain combines TRBV7-2 with TRBJ2-5; 8 bases map to TRBD2. There are 16 residues in the CDR3. The germline CDR1 and CDR2 sequences are SGHTA and FQGNSA. V lost 5 bases and J lost 2; bases outside the gene matches: 10. The CDR3: CASSPPGGRQQETQYF. The DNA for the CDR3 is TGTGCCAGCAGCCCCCCGGGCGGGAGGCAGCAAGAGACCCAGTACTTC.

V usage is TRBV18 and J usage is TRBJ2-1, with 7 bases that match TRBD1. The CDR3 spans 14 residues. V was pared by 4 bases and J by 5 bases, with 5 bases of the junction left unmatched. In germline, CDR1 is KGHSH, CDR2 LQKENI. The CDR3 region has the DNA TGTGCCAGCTCACTGGACAGGAGAAACAATGAGCAGTTCTTC. The encoded protein is CASSLDRRNNEQFF.

This sequence joins TRBV7-9 and TRBJ1-2; a possible D gene is TRBD1 (5 bases). The length of the CDR3 is 12 residues. The ends were cut back, 0 bases at V and 8 bases at J, with 7 bases in the middle. Germline V lookup: CDR1 SEHNR, CDR2 FQNEAQ (reference sequence). CDR3 sequence: CASSLAGRGYTF. The CDR3 DNA reads TGTGCCAGCAGCTTAGCGGGGCGAGGCTACACCTTC.

This clone appeared a few times. CDR3 sequence: CASSPDRGRNEQFF. The CDR3, as DNA: TGTGCCAGCTCACCGGACAGGGGCCGCAATGAGCAGTTCTTC. This rearrangement joins TRBV18 to TRBJ2-1, with 9 nucleotides matching TRBD1. V trimming: 3 bases; J trimming: 6 bases; junction bases outside the gene matches: 3. CDR1 and CDR2 (germline): KGHSH, LQKENI. The CDR3 has 14 residues.

CDR3 sequence reads: CASSSQGNYGYTF. CDR3 nucleotide sequence: TGTGCCAGCAGTTCCCAGGGGAACTATGGCTACACCTTC. The J gene is TRBJ1-2, the V gene TRBV6-2 or TRBV6-3; a weak D match, TRBD1 (6 bases). The V and J ends lost 4 bases and 2 bases respectively, with 8 bases between them. CDR3 length equals 13 residues. The V gene's germline CDR1 is MNHEY and CDR2 SVGEGT.

The chain employs TRBV5-4 and TRBJ2-5; the match to TRBD1 covers 8 bases. Germline CDR1 SGHNT, CDR2 YYREEE (reference sequence). The ends lost 0 bases at V and 1 base at J; junction bases unmatched: 2. CDR3 length: 15 amino acids. The CDR3 protein is CASSLDRGVQETQYF. The DNA for the CDR3 is TGTGCCAGCAGCTTGGACAGGGGGGTCCAAGAGACCCAGTACTTC.

The chain recombines TRBV10-2 with TRBJ2-1; D is possibly TRBD2 (7 bases). This CDR3 is 15 amino acids long. V lost 7 bases and J lost 9, with 22 bases in between. From germline, CDR1 is WSHSY and CDR2 SAAADI. CDR3 coding DNA: TGCGCCAGCAAGGGGGGGACAAGGGGATTTGGTGAGCAGTTCTTC. Protein: CASKGGTRGFGEQFF.

V is TRBV5-6 and J is TRBJ2-1, with 7 bases aligning to TRBD2. Germline V CDR1 and CDR2: SGHDT, YYEEEE. The CDR3 runs 14 residues. J was trimmed by 9 bases and V by 5 bases; bases with no gene match: 11. The CDR3 protein is CASSQASGTGEQFF. The CDR3, as DNA: TGTGCCAGCAGTCAGGCGAGCGGGACGGGTGAGCAGTTCTTC.

The chain combines TRBV4-2 with TRBJ1-1, with unresolved D. The CDR3 sequence is 14 residues long. V gave up 1 base and J gave up 5 bases, with 11 bases separating them. CDR1 is LGHNA, CDR2 YNFKEQ, per germline. The CDR3: CASSQGASRTEAFF. The CDR3 nucleotides read TGTGCCAGCAGCCAAGGGGCTAGCCGGACTGAAGCTTTCTTT.

This rearrangement joins TRBV7-9 to TRBJ2-5; 7 nucleotides agree with TRBD2. The CDR3 length is 15 residues. Per germline, CDR1 SEHNR and CDR2 FQNEAQ (reference sequence). The J segment lost 5 bases and the V segment lost 6 bases, leaving 12 bases of the junction unmatched. The CDR3: CASRVAGVGAETQYF. For the CDR3, the DNA is TGTGCCAGCAGGGTAGCGGGCGTCGGCGCGGAGACCCAGTACTTC.

This clone appeared once. The gene calls are TRBV10-1 and TRBJ2-7; TRBD2 is a possible D gene (5 bases). The CDR3 extends over 15 amino acids. Germline V gives CDR1 WNHNN, CDR2 SYGVQD (reference sequence). V lost 4 bases, J lost 0 bases, and 13 bases lay in between. The CDR3 is CASSAGSASSYEQYF. As DNA, the CDR3 is TGCGCCAGCAGTGCTGGGAGCGCGAGCTCCTACGAGCAGTACTTC.

The chain is built from TRBV5-1 and TRBJ1-4; 8 bases line up with TRBD1. The CDR3 contains 15 residues. Trimming removed 5 bases from V and 8 bases from J; junction bases left unmatched: 11. Germline CDR1 and CDR2: SGHRS and YFSETQ. The CDR3 DNA follows: TGCGCCAGCAGAGAGACCAGGGGGCGCGGGGAAAAACTGTTTTTT. Translating it yields CASRETRGRGEKLFF.

This chain uses TRBV6-5 with TRBJ2-4; maybe TRBD1 (5 bases). The V and J ends lost 8 bases and 6 bases respectively, with 17 bases between them. The CDR3 consists of 14 residues. Germline CDR1 and CDR2: MNHEY and SVGAGI. The CDR3 DNA follows: TGTGCCAGCTCTTCCAGTACAGGAGTAAACATTCAGTACTTC. As protein: CASSSSTGVNIQYF.

This rearrangement joins TRBV12-3 or TRBV12-4 to TRBJ2-1; 7 bases line up with TRBD2. The CDR3 extends over 13 amino acids. J gave up 7 bases and V 6 bases, and 6 bases lay outside the gene matches. The chain's CDR3 is CASRPGTMNEQFF. CDR3 DNA sequence: TGTGCCAGCAGGCCTGGGACTATGAATGAGCAGTTCTTC.

The chain recombines TRBV24-1 with TRBJ2-5, with a possible D match to TRBD1 (8 bases). CDR3 length: 15 amino acids. Trimming pared 3 bases from V and 5 bases from J, leaving 15 bases between. Germline V lookup: CDR1 KGHDR, CDR2 SFDVKD. The CDR3 is CATSDRTGRVETQYF. CDR3 in DNA: TGTGCCACCAGTGATCGGACAGGGAGGGTGGAGACCCAGTACTTC.